The rows below give T cell receptor beta chains drawn from one sample of a study of PD-1 and CTLA-4 blockade in melanoma. The protocol was immunoSEQ multiplex PCR, while the TCRdb copy is restricted to in-frame clones and leaves out a portion. The sample shows around 16,000 clones, less than 85% of them seen only once. This specimen was CD8+ T cells from peripheral blood, taken from a patient given anti-PD-1 treatment. The receptors stem from a human donor with melanoma. Both conserved end residues are part of each CDR3. The D gene is left open where the match is weak. Size is stated for part of the rows, as once, few or many counts, or as a class when the clone is expanded.

size | J | D | V | DNA | CDR3
few | TRBJ1-1 | - | TRBV7-9 | TGTGCCAGCAGCTTTGGGTACACTGAAGCTTTCTTT | CASSFGYTEAFF
- | TRBJ2-7 | TRBD1 | TRBV5-6 | TGTGCCAGCAGCTGGGGGACAGACTCCTACGAGCAGTACTTC | CASSWGTDSYEQYF
- | TRBJ1-1 | TRBD1 | TRBV3-1/TRBV3-2 | TGTGCCAGCAGCCTGGGACAGGGTCCTCCTGAAGCTTTCTTT | CASSLGQGPPEAFF
- | TRBJ1-4 | - | TRBV5-5 | TGTGCCAGCAGCTTAATAGGGGCGGCTAATGAAAAACTGTTTTTT | CASSLIGAANEKLFF
- | TRBJ2-1 | - | TRBV24-1 | TGTGCCACAGCCACTGCGTACGGGAATGAGCAGTTCTTC | CATATAYGNEQFF
- | TRBJ1-2 | - | TRBV4-2 | TGTGCCAGCAGCCAAGATCGGGGACCTAACTATGGCTACACCTTC | CASSQDRGPNYGYTF
once | TRBJ2-7 | - | TRBV6-5 | TGTGCCAGCAGTACTGGACGGAACTACGAGCAGTACTTC | CASSTGRNYEQYF
- | TRBJ1-4 | TRBD1 | TRBV19 | TGTGCCAGTAGGGACAGGGGGCTTAATGAAAAACTGTTTTTT | CASRDRGLNEKLFF
- | TRBJ2-1 | - | TRBV10-3 | TGTGCCATCAGTGAGTCGGTCATTGAAGGGTACAATGAGCAGTTCTTC | CAISESVIEGYNEQFF
- | TRBJ2-2 | TRBD2 | TRBV29-1 | TGCAGCGCAAGACTAGCGGGAGGCCCCGACACCGGGGAGCTGTTTTTT | CSARLAGGPDTGELFF
- | TRBJ1-1 | TRBD1 | TRBV6-5 | TGTGCCAGCAGTTACCTCAACAGGGGCCTTGAAGCTTTCTTT | CASSYLNRGLEAFF
once | TRBJ2-3 | - | TRBV15 | TGTGCCACCAGCAGAGATAAGGGAACAGATACGCAGTATTTT | CATSRDKGTDTQYF
- | TRBJ2-7 | - | TRBV2 | TGTGCCAGCAGTGACGATATCTCCTACGAGCAGTACTTC | CASSDDISYEQYF
- | TRBJ1-1 | TRBD1 | TRBV7-8 | TGTGCCAGCAGCTTACTACCGGGACAGGGGGCCCCCACTGAAGCTTTCTTT | CASSLLPGQGAPTEAFF
- | TRBJ1-6 | - | TRBV13 | TGTGCCAGCAGCACGGGCCCTAGTAAATCACCCCTCCACTTT | CASSTGPSKSPLHF
- | TRBJ2-2 | TRBD2 | TRBV5-4 | TGTGCCAGCAGCTTCTTTCGGGAGGGCTACACCGGGGAGCTGTTTTTT | CASSFFREGYTGELFF
- | TRBJ2-7 | - | TRBV11-2 | TGTGCCAGCAGCTTATCGGGTTATTCGGGGGTGAACGAGCAGTACTTC | CASSLSGYSGVNEQYF
- | TRBJ2-5 | TRBD2 | TRBV9 | TGTGCCAGCAGCCCTACGACTCTAGCGGGACAAGAGACCCAGTACTTC | CASSPTTLAGQETQYF
- | TRBJ2-7 | TRBD1 | TRBV4-1 | TGCGCCAGCACCCCAAGGGACAGGGGCTCCTACGAGCAGTACTTC | CASTPRDRGSYEQYF
- | TRBJ2-5 | - | TRBV11-2 | TGTGCCAGCAGCCCGCCGGGGGCAGGAGAGACCCAGTACTTC | CASSPPGAGETQYF
- | TRBJ2-5 | - | TRBV6-2/TRBV6-3 | TGTGCCAGCAGTTACCTTGCGGAGAACCAAGAGACCCAGTACTTC | CASSYLAENQETQYF
- | TRBJ1-2 | TRBD1 | TRBV5-4 | TGTGCCAGCAGCTTGGCTGGGACAGGGAAAAGAAACTATGGCTACACCTTC | CASSLAGTGKRNYGYTF
- | TRBJ1-2 | - | TRBV11-3 | TGTGCCAGCAGTTACCGACAGGACTATGGCTACACCTTC | CASSYRQDYGYTF
- | TRBJ2-7 | - | TRBV12-5 | TGTGCTAGTGGTTTCGTCCGGGAAAGCTCCTACGAGCAGTACTTC | CASGFVRESSYEQYF
- | TRBJ2-3 | - | TRBV4-1 | TGCGCCAGCAGCCAAAAGGGGGGGGTCACAGATACGCAGTATTTT | CASSQKGGVTDTQYF
- | TRBJ2-3 | TRBD1 | TRBV4-2 | TGTGCCAGCAGCCAAGATTTGACTCAGGGGGCGAGTAAAAAGGATACGCAGTATTTT | CASSQDLTQGASKKDTQYF
- | TRBJ1-1 | - | TRBV4-1 | TGCGCCAGCAGCCGCTTCGGGGGCACTGAAGCTTTCTTT | CASSRFGGTEAFF
- | TRBJ2-7 | TRBD1 | TRBV7-9 | TGTGCCAGCAGTTCCAGGACAGGGCTCGACGAGCAGTACTTC | CASSSRTGLDEQYF
- | TRBJ1-1 | TRBD1 | TRBV3-1/TRBV3-2 | TGTGCCAGCAGCCAAGATTACAGGGGCTTCATGAACACTGAAGCTTTCTTT | CASSQDYRGFMNTEAFF
- | TRBJ2-1 | TRBD2 | TRBV10-3 | TGTGCCATCAGTGAGTGGGGAGCGGGGGAACTCTACAATGAGCAGTTCTTC | CAISEWGAGELYNEQFF
once | TRBJ2-7 | - | TRBV7-6 | TGTGCCAGCAGTCCTAAGGTGAACCTAGACGAGCAGTACTTC | CASSPKVNLDEQYF
few | TRBJ2-7 | TRBD1 | TRBV28 | TGTGCCAGCAGTTCACTCAGACAGGGGCGAGCCTACGAGCAGTACTTC | CASSSLRQGRAYEQYF
- | TRBJ1-1 | - | TRBV5-6 | TGTGCCAGCAGCTCGCCTAGGGGGGGAGGTGAAGCTTTCTTT | CASSSPRGGGEAFF
- | TRBJ2-3 | - | TRBV27 | TGTGCCAGCAGTTTAGACAGAACAGATACGCAGTATTTT | CASSLDRTDTQYF
- | TRBJ2-7 | TRBD1 | TRBV19 | TGTGCCAGTAGTATAGTAGGGACAGGGTACGAGCAGTACTTC | CASSIVGTGYEQYF
- | TRBJ2-7 | - | TRBV6-5 | TGTGCCAGCAGTTACTCTGACGGAGCTTACGAGCAGTACTTC | CASSYSDGAYEQYF
- | TRBJ1-5 | - | TRBV4-2 | TGTGCCAGCAGCCAAGGTCAGGGACAGCCCCAGCATTTT | CASSQGQGQPQHF
few | TRBJ2-7 | - | TRBV7-8 | TGTGCCAGCAGCTTATATTCTGTCAGATCCTACGAGCAGTACTTC | CASSLYSVRSYEQYF
- | TRBJ1-4 | TRBD1 | TRBV27 | TGTGCCACCCGGAGGCCAGGGGGTAATGAAAAACTGTTTTTT | CATRRPGGNEKLFF
- | TRBJ2-3 | - | TRBV3-1/TRBV3-2 | TGTGCCAGCAGCCGCCGCTGGGGGACGGGAGATACGCAGTATTTT | CASSRRWGTGDTQYF
few | TRBJ1-2 | - | TRBV25-1 | TGTGCCAGCAGTGCATCGGCCCAGGGTCCTGGCTACACCTTC | CASSASAQGPGYTF
few | TRBJ2-3 | TRBD1 | TRBV24-1 | TGTGCCACCAGTGATCTAGGACAGGGGAGCACAGATACGCAGTATTTT | CATSDLGQGSTDTQYF
few | TRBJ2-7 | - | TRBV19 | TGTGCCACTAATCCGGGCCCCGCCTACGAGCAGTACTTC | CATNPGPAYEQYF
few | TRBJ1-1 | TRBD1 | TRBV6-5 | TGTGCCAGCAGTTACCAGGGGGCTGAAGCTTTCTTT | CASSYQGAEAFF
- | TRBJ1-3 | - | TRBV9 | TGTGCCAGCAGCGTAGCGGCGGGAAGGGGGAACACCATATATTTT | CASSVAAGRGNTIYF
- | TRBJ1-1 | - | TRBV13 | TGTGCCAGCAGCACGGACGGGAACACTGAAGCTTTCTTT | CASSTDGNTEAFF
- | TRBJ2-7 | - | TRBV10-3 | TGTGCCATCAAAGTAGGGTCTGGCGAGCAGTACTTC | CAIKVGSGEQYF
few | TRBJ1-6 | - | TRBV25-1 | TGTGCCAGCAGTGAGACGGGAAGCTCCTATAATTCACCCCTCCACTTT | CASSETGSSYNSPLHF
- | TRBJ2-7 | TRBD1 | TRBV30 | TGTGCCTGGAGTGACGGGACAGGAGGACTCTACGAGCAGTACTTC | CAWSDGTGGLYEQYF
- | TRBJ1-6 | - | TRBV6-1 | TGTGCCAGCAGTGACGGGACGGTTAGCTCCTATAATTCACCCCTCCACTTT | CASSDGTVSSYNSPLHF
- | TRBJ2-2 | - | TRBV6-5 | TGTGCCAGCGGGTTCCGTTGGGGGGCCGGGGAGCTGTTTTTT | CASGFRWGAGELFF
few | TRBJ2-1 | - | TRBV29-1 | TGCAGCGCCCTTGGGACGGGAAACAATGAGCAGTTCTTC | CSALGTGNNEQFF
- | TRBJ2-5 | TRBD1 | TRBV10-2 | TGCGCCAGCAGTGAGTGGTACAGGGGTGGGGGACAAGAGACCCAGTACTTC | CASSEWYRGGGQETQYF
- | TRBJ2-2 | - | TRBV4-1 | TGCGCCAGCAGCCGCGGCGGTTCCGGGGAGCTGTTTTTT | CASSRGGSGELFF